This TCR beta chain was sequenced during a study of blood T cells in healthy people across ages. This clonotype was counted a few times. Its antigen is undetermined. A sample-barcoded 5' primer and a J-beta primer mix were used in a second PCR of about 7 to 12 cycles. In TCRdb, the 5' RACE reads were re-called with MiXCR into one record per CDR3 protein. The table includes 1.5 million to 2 million distinct CDR3 sequences, approximately 30% detected once. V lost 5 bases, J lost 6 bases, and 9 bases stayed unmatched. Germline CDR1 and CDR2: SSHAT and FNYEAQ (reference sequence). The length of the CDR3 is 15 residues. Findings and caveats of the study: Older age coincided with a roughly linear decline in TCR beta diversity per million T cells. Fewer expanded clones and more diversity marked long-lived versus aged donors.

The clonotype originates from a woman in her thirties in good health. The sequenced sample consisted of blood. The V gene is TRBV7-7, the J gene TRBJ2-3; 9 nucleotides agree with TRBD1. Here the CDR3 reads CASSPGTGRSDTQYF. The CDR3 DNA reads TGTGCCAGCAGCCCTGGGACAGGGAGATCGGATACGCAGTATTTT.